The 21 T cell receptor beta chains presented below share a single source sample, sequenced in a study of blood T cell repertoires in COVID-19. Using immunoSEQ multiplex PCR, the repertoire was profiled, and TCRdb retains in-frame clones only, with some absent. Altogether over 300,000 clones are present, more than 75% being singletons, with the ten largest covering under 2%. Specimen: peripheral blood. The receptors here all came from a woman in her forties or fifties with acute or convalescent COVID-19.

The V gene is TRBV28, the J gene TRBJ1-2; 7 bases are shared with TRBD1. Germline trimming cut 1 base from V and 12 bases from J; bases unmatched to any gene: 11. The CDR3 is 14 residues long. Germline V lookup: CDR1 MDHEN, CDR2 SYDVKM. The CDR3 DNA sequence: TGTGCCAGCAGTTTATCGTCAGGGGGGCGAAGAGACACCTTC. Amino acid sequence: CASSLSSGGRRDTF.

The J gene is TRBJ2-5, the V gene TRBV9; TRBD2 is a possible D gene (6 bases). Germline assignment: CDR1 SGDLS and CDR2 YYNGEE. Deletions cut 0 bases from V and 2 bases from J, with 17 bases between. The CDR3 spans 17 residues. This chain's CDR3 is CASSVGGETGGQETQYF. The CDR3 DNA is TGTGCCAGCAGCGTAGGGGGGGAAACGGGCGGACAAGAGACCCAGTACTTC.

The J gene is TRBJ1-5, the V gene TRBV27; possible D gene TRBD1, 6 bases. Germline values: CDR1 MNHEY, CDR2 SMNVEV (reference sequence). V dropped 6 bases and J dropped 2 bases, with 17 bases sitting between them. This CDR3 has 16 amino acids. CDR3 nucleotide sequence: TGTGCCAGCAGGGATTTCGCAGGGGACGGCAATCAGCCCCAGCATTTT. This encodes CASRDFAGDGNQPQHF.

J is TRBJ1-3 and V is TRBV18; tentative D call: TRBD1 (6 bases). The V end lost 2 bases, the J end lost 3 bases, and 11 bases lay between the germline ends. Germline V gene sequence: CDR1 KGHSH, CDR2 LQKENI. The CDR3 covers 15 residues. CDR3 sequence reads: CASSPNREVGNTIYF. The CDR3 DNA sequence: TGTGCCAGCTCACCAAACAGGGAAGTTGGAAACACCATATATTTT.

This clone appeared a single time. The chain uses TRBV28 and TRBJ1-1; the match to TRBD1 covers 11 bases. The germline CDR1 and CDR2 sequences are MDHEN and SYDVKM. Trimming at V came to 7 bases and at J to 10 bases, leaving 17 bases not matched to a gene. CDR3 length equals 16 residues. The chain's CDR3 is CASTPLDRGHLSRAFF. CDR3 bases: TGTGCCAGCACCCCCCTGGACAGGGGGCATTTATCTAGAGCTTTCTTT.

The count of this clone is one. CDR3 sequence (DNA): TGTGCCAGTACGGGGACAGGGGGACGTGGAGACTATGGCTACACCTTC. It yields the protein CASTGTGGRGDYGYTF. This rearrangement joins TRBV19 to TRBJ1-2; 11 nucleotides match TRBD1. Germline values: CDR1 LNHDA, CDR2 SQIVND (reference sequence). Trimming took 7 bases from V and 3 from J; bases not matched to a gene: 10. The length of the CDR3 is 16 residues.

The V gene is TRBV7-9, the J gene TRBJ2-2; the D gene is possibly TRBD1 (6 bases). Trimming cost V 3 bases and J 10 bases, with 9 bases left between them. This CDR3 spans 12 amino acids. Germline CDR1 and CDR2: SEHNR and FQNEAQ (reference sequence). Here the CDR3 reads CASSLTGAELFF. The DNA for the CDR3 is TGTGCCAGCAGCTTGACAGGTGCGGAGCTGTTTTTT.

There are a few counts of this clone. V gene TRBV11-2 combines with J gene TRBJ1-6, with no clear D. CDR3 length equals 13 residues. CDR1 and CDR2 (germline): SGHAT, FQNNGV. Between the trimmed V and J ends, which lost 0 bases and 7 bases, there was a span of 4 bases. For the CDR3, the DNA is TGTGCCAGCAGCTTAGACCCGAATTCACCCCTCCACTTT. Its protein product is CASSLDPNSPLHF.

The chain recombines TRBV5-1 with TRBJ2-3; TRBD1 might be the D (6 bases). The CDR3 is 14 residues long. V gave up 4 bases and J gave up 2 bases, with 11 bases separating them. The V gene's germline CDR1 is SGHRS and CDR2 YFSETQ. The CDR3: CASSRQETTDTQYF. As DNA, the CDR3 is TGCGCCAGCAGCCGACAGGAAACCACAGATACGCAGTATTTT.

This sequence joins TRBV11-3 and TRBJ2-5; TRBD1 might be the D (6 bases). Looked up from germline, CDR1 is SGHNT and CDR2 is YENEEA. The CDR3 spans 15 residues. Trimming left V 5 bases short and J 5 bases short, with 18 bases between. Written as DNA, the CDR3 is TGTGCCAGCAGCCTTCTAGGGGGTTCGGGGGAGACCCAGTACTTC. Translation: CASSLLGGSGETQYF.

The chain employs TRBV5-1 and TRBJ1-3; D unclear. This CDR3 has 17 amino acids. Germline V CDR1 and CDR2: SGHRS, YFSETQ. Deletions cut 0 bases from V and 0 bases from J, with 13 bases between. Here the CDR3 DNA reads TGCGCCAGCAGCTTGGGTTTAGGCGGCAGCTCTGGAAACACCATATATTTT. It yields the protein CASSLGLGGSSGNTIYF.

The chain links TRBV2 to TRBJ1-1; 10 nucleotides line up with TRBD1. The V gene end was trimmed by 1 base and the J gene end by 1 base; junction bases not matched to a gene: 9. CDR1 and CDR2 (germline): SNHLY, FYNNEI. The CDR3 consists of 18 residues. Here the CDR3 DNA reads TGTGCCAGCAGTGAAGAAAGGACAGGGGGAAGGTGGAACACTGAAGCTTTCTTT. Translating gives CASSEERTGGRWNTEAFF.

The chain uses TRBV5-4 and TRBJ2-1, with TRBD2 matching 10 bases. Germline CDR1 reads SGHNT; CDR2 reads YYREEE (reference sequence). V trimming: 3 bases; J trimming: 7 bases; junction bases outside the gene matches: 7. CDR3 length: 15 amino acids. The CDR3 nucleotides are TGTGCCAGCAGCTCGACTAGCGGGCCATCGAATGAGCAGTTCTTC. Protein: CASSSTSGPSNEQFF.

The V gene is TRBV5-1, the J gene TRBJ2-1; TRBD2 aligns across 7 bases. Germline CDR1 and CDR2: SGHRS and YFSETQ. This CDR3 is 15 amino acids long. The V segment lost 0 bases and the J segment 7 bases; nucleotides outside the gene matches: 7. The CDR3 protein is CASSLVLREPNEQFF. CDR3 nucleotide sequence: TGCGCCAGCAGCTTGGTGTTGCGGGAGCCTAATGAGCAGTTCTTC. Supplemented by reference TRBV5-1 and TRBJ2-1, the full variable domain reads KAGVTQTPRYLIKTRGQQVTLSCSPISGHRSVSWYQQTPGQGLQFLFEYFSETQRNKGNFPGRFSGRQFSNSRSEMNVSTLELGDSALYLCASSLVLREPNEQFFGPGTRLTVL.

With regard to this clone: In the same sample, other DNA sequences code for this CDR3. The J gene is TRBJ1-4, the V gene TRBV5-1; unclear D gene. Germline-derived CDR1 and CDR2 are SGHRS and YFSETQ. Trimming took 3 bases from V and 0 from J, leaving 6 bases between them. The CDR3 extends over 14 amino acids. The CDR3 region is CASSYSATNEKLFF. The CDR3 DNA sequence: TGCGCCAGCAGCTACAGTGCAACTAATGAAAAACTGTTTTTT.

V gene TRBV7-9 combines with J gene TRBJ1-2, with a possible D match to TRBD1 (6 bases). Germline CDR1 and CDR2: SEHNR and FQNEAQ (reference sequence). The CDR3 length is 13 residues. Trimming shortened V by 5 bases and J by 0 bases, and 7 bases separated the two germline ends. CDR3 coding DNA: TGTGCCAGCAGCCAGGGGACTAACTATGGCTACACCTTC. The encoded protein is CASSQGTNYGYTF.

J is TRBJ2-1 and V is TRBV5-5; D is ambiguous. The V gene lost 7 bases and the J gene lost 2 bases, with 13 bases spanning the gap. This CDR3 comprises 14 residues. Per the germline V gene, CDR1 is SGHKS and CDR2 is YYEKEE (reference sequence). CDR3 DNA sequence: TGTGCCAGCCTCTTCCGCATAGCCTACAATGAGCAGTTCTTC. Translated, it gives CASLFRIAYNEQFF. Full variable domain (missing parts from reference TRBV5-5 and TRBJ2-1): DAGVTQSPTHLIKTRGQQVTLRCSPISGHKSVSWYQQVLGQGPQFIFQYYEKEERGRGNFPDRFSARQFPNYSSELNVNALLLGDSALYLCASLFRIAYNEQFFGPGTRLTVL.

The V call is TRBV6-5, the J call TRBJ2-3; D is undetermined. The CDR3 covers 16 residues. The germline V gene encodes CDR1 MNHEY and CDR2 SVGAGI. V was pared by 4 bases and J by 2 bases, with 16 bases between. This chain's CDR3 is CASSSPTPGFTDTQYF. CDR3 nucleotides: TGTGCCAGCAGTTCCCCTACCCCGGGTTTCACAGATACGCAGTATTTT.

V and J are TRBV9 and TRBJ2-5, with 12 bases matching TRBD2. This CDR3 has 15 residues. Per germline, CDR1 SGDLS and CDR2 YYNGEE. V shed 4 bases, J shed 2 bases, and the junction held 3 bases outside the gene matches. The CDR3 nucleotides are TGTGCCAGCAGCAGCGGACTAGCGGGACAAGAGACCCAGTACTTC. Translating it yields CASSSGLAGQETQYF.

DNA of the CDR3: TGTGCCAGCAGACGGACAGGGAGGGACACTGAAGCTTTCTTT. Amino acid sequence: CASRRTGRDTEAFF. This chain links TRBV6-5 with TRBJ1-1; 8 bases fit TRBD1. The trim removed 6 bases at V and 3 bases at J, leaving 6 bases unmatched. CDR3 length equals 14 residues. The germline V gene has CDR1 MNHEY and CDR2 SVGAGI.

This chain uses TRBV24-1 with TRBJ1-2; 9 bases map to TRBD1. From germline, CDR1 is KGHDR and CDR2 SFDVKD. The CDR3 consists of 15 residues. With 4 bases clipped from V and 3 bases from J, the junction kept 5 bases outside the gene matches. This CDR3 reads CATSDPGQGYYGYTF. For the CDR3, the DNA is TGTGCCACCAGTGACCCCGGACAGGGGTACTATGGCTACACCTTC.